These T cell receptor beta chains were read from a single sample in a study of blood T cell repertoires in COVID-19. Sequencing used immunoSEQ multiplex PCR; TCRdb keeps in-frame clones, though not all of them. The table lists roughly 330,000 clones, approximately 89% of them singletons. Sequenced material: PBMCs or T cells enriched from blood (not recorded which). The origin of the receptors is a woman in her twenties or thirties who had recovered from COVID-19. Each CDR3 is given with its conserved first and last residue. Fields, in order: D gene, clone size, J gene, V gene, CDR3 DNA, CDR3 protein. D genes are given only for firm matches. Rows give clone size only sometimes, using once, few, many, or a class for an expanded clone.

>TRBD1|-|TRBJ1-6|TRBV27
TGTGCCAGCAGCGGAAGCAGGGGGCTTTATTCACCCCTCCACTTT
CASSGSRGLYSPLHF
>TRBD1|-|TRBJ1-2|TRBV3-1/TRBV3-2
TGTGCCAGCAGCCAAGAATTGGGCAGGGGGTCTAGAGGCTACACCTTC
CASSQELGRGSRGYTF
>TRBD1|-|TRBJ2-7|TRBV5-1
TGCGCCAGCAGCATATTCCCGGGACAGGGCTACGAGCAGTACTTC
CASSIFPGQGYEQYF
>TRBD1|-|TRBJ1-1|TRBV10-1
TGCGCCAGCAGTGAGCCACAGGGGGGCACTGAAGCTTTCTTT
CASSEPQGGTEAFF
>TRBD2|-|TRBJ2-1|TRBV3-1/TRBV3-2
TGTGCCAGCAGCCAAACTAGCGGGGGGCAGGGCGAGCAGTTCTTC
CASSQTSGGQGEQFF
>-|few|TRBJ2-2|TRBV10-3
TGTGCCGTCAGAGCCCACACCGGGGAGCTGTTTTTT
CAVRAHTGELFF
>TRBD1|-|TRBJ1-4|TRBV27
TGTGCCAGCAGTTTAAGGGGACAGGTCCCCCTTGGTGAAAAACTGTTTTTT
CASSLRGQVPLGEKLFF
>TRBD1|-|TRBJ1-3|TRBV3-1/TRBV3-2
TGTGCCAGCAGCTCAGGCCGGGGACAGGTCTCTGGAAACACCATATATTTT
CASSSGRGQVSGNTIYF
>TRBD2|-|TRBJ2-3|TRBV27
TGTGCCAGCAGTTTAAGGCGGGGGGGTACAGATACGCAGTATTTT
CASSLRRGGTDTQYF
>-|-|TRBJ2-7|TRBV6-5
TGTGCCAGCACGGGTCCTAAAATCTACGAGCAGTACTTC
CASTGPKIYEQYF
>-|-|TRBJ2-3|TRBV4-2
TGTGCCAGCAGCCAGGGGCACAGGGGAGGCGATACGCAGTATTTT
CASSQGHRGGDTQYF
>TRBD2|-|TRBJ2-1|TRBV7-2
TGTGCCAGCAGCTTAGGGGGACTAGCGGGGCTCAATGAGCAGTTCTTC
CASSLGGLAGLNEQFF
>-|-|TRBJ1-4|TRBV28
TGTGCCAGCAGTTCCCCCCGGGGGGCGCGGGGGGAAAAACTGTTTTTT
CASSSPRGARGEKLFF
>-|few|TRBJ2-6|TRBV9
TGTGCCAGCACTACGGGGATAGGCTCTGGGGCCAACGTCCTGACTTTC
CASTTGIGSGANVLTF
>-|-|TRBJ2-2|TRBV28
TGTGCCAGCACCCTGGGCGCCGGGGAGCTGTTTTTT
CASTLGAGELFF
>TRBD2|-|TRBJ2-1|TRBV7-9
TGTGCCAGCAGCCCTCGGACTAGCGTGGGGATCGGCTACAATGAGCAGTTCTTC
CASSPRTSVGIGYNEQFF
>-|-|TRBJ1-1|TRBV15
TGTGCCACCAGCAGGAAAGGGGTGGCCACTGAAGCTTTCTTT
CATSRKGVATEAFF
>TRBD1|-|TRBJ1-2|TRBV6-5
TGTGCCAGCGGGTGGGACAGGGCTAATTATGGCTACACCTTC
CASGWDRANYGYTF
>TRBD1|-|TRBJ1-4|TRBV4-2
TGTGCCAGCAGCCAAGAAAGTCAGGGGGCCTTCGGTAATGAAAAACTGTTTTTT
CASSQESQGAFGNEKLFF
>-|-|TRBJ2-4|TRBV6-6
TGTGCCAGCAGTTACTCTTATCGAGGCGCCAAAAACATTCAGTACTTC
CASSYSYRGAKNIQYF
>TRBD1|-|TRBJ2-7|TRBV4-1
TGCGCCAGCAGCTCCCCTAGGACAGGGTCCTACGAGCAGTACTTC
CASSSPRTGSYEQYF
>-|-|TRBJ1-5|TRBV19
TGTGCCAGTAGTATAGTGGGGGGAAGGAGCAATCAGCCCCAGCATTTT
CASSIVGGRSNQPQHF
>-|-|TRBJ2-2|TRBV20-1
TGCAGTGCTAGTAAGGGGATTCGGTCCGGGGAGCTGTTTTTT
CSASKGIRSGELFF
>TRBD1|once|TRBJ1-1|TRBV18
TGTGCCAGCTCACTGACCCGGGACAGTGAAGCTTTCTTT
CASSLTRDSEAFF
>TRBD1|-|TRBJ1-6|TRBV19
TGTGCCAGTAGTTTCGGACAGGGGGGAACCTATAATTCACCCCTCCACTTT
CASSFGQGGTYNSPLHF
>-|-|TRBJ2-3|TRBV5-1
TGCGCCAGCAGCTGGGACTCTAGCACAGATACGCAGTATTTT
CASSWDSSTDTQYF
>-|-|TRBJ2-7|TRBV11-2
TGTGCCAGCAGCTTCGACCGGGACACGGACGAGCAGTACTTC
CASSFDRDTDEQYF
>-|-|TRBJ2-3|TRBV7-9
TGTGCCAGCAGCTCCGGGGGGCCAGATACGCAGTATTTT
CASSSGGPDTQYF
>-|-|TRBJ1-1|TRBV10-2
TGCGCCAGCAGACCCAAATCCTTAACAGGGAGTCTACACACTGAAGCTTTCTTT
CASRPKSLTGSLHTEAFF
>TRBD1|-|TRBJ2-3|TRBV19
TGTGCCAGTAGTAATCCGGGACAGGTGGGCGATACGCAGTATTTT
CASSNPGQVGDTQYF
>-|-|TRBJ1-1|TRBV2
TGTGCCAGCAGAGTCCTCGTGTCGGGGACTGAAGCTTTCTTT
CASRVLVSGTEAFF
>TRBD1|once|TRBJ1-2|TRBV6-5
TGTGCCAGCAGACAGCGCCGGGACAGCTATGGCTACACCTTC
CASRQRRDSYGYTF
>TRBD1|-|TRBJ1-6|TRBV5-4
TGTGCCACGGGACAGGGAGGGTTTAGTGGTAATTCACCCCTCCACTTT
CATGQGGFSGNSPLHF
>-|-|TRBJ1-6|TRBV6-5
TGTGCCAGCAGTAATGAGGACAGCCCTTCACCCCTCCACTTT
CASSNEDSPSPLHF
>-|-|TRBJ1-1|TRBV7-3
TGTGCCAGCAGCTTAACGACCTCAGGTACTGAAGCTTTCTTT
CASSLTTSGTEAFF
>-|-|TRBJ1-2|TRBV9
TGTGCCAGCAGCGTAGTAATGGCGGATGGCTACACCTTC
CASSVVMADGYTF
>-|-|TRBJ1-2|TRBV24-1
TGTGCCACCAGTGATTTGCGACCTGGGGGTACAGGGCCCGGCTACACCTTC
CATSDLRPGGTGPGYTF
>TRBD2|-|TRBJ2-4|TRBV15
TGTGCCACCAGCAGAGATCGGGAGGTATCTCAGTACTTC
CATSRDREVSQYF
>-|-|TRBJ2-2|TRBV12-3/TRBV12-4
TGTGCCACCGGGGACTTAAACACCGGGGAGCTGTTTTTT
CATGDLNTGELFF
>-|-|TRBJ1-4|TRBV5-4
TGTGCCAGCACCCGCCGGGGTAGTGAAAAACTGTTTTTT
CASTRRGSEKLFF
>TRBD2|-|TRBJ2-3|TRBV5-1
TGCGCCAGCAGCTTGACTAGCGGGGAACCATGGGGGCAGTATTTT
CASSLTSGEPWGQYF
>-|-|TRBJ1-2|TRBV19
TGTGCCAGTATTTCGAGGGGGGGTCTGCGCTACACCTTC
CASISRGGLRYTF
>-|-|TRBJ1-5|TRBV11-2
TGTGCCAGCAGCTTCAGGGGCTATAGCAATCAGCCCCAGCATTTT
CASSFRGYSNQPQHF
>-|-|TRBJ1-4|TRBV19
TGTGCCAGTAGTATAAGAGACAGAGACAATGAAAAACTGTTTTTT
CASSIRDRDNEKLFF
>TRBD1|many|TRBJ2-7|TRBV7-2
TGTGCCAGCAGCTCGGGGACAGCGTACTACGAGCAGTACTTC
CASSSGTAYYEQYF
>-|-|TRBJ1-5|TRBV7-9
TGTGCCAGCAGCTTAGGGGGGCAGCAGCCCCAGCATTTT
CASSLGGQQPQHF
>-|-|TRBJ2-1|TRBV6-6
TGTGCCAGCAGTTACACATCTCTCCCCCAAACACATGAGCAGTTCTTC
CASSYTSLPQTHEQFF
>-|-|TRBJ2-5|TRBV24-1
TGTGCCACCCCCGGCGGGCCTGGGACTCAAGAGACCCAGTACTTC
CATPGGPGTQETQYF
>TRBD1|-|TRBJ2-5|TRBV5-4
TGTGCCAGCAGCTCACGGGACAGCTCCTGGGGGACCCAGTACTTC
CASSSRDSSWGTQYF
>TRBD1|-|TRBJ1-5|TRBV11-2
TGTGCCAGCAGCTTAGAAGCAGGGGGTAGTCAGCCCCAGCATTTT
CASSLEAGGSQPQHF
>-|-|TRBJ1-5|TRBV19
TGTGCCAGTAGTATTAGGCTGGGGGGGAGAGGCAATCAGCCCCAGCATTTT
CASSIRLGGRGNQPQHF
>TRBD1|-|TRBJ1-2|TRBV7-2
TGTGCCAGCAGCTTAGCGGTGACAGGGGCTGTTGGCTACACCTTC
CASSLAVTGAVGYTF
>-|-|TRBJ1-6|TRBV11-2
TGTGCCAGCAGCCCAGGTCCCCTCAAAGGTTCACCCCTCCACTTT
CASSPGPLKGSPLHF
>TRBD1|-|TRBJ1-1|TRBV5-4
TGTGCCAGCAGCCGCGGACAGGGGACTGAAGCTTTCTTT
CASSRGQGTEAFF